Each of the 27 T cell receptor beta chains below was sequenced from the same sample in a study of esophageal squamous cell carcinoma tumors. Amplification combined a P20EA primer and a TCR alpha or TCR beta constant-region primer, then a nested second PCR used CA2 or CB2. Unbiased adaptor ligation RT-PCR amplified the TCR genes, and a polyT18-containing BSL-18E primer primed reverse transcription. MiXCR, applied by TCRdb to the 5' RACE reads, yields one record per CDR3 protein. The sample consists of over a thousand distinct CDR3 sequences, 13% of them appearing once. Sequenced: tumor tissue. These receptors all come from a man aged 45-85 years with esophageal squamous cell carcinoma.

This clonotype was seen more than once but under ten times. This may be a read error, as it is one base from a much larger clone. The chain is built from TRBV13 and TRBJ1-4, with no clear D. Germline CDR1 is PRHDT and CDR2 is FYEKMQ (reference sequence). This CDR3 has 13 residues. The CDR3 sequence is CASSLGRNEKRFF. The CDR3, as DNA: TGTGCCAGCAGCTTAGGGCGTAATGAAAAACGGTTTTTT. Full variable domain (missing parts from reference TRBV13 and TRBJ1-4): AAGVIQSPRHLIKEKRETATLKCYPIPRHDTVYWYQQGPGQDPQFLISFYEKMQSDKGSIPDRFSAQQFSDYHSELNMSSLELGDSALYFCASSLGRNEKRFFGSGTQLSVL.

This chain uses TRBV28 with TRBJ2-6; D is undetermined. Per germline, CDR1 MDHEN and CDR2 SYDVKM. Trimming removed 5 bases from V and 4 bases from J, with 6 bases in between. CDR3 length equals 13 residues. CDR3 in amino acids: CASSAGGANVLTF. CDR3 bases: TGTGCCAGCAGTGCCGGGGGGGCCAACGTCCTGACTTTC. The complete variable domain, with remaining parts taken from reference TRBV28 and TRBJ2-6, reads DVKVTQSSRYLVKRTGEKVFLECVQDMDHENMFWYRQDPGLGLRLIYFSYDVKMKEKGDIPEGYSVSREKKERFSLILESASTNQTSMYLCASSAGGANVLTFGAGSRLTVL.

This clonotype is termed medium-sized. This sequence joins TRBV7-2 and TRBJ2-7, with D tentatively TRBD1 (6 bases). From germline, CDR1 is SGHTA and CDR2 FQGNSA. This CDR3 contains 15 residues. Trimming took 5 bases from V and 2 from J, leaving 16 bases between them. CDR3 protein: CASSPRGLGAYEQYF. The CDR3 region has the DNA TGTGCCAGCAGCCCCAGGGGATTAGGGGCCTACGAGCAGTACTTC.

By share of the sample, this clonotype is medium-sized. The rearrangement joins TRBV7-9 to TRBJ2-1; 11 nucleotides agree with TRBD2. V shed 1 base and J 10 bases; nucleotides not matched to a gene: 9. CDR1 is SEHNR and CDR2 is FQNEAQ in the germline V gene (reference sequence). This CDR3 contains 16 residues. The DNA for the CDR3 is TGTGCCAGCAGCTTAGGGTTTACTAGCGGGAGTGGCGAGCAGTTCTTC. Its protein is CASSLGFTSGSGEQFF.

By its share, this clonotype is medium-sized. The rearrangement links TRBV12-3 or TRBV12-4 to TRBJ2-2; D is tentatively TRBD1 or TRBD2 (5 bases each). The CDR3 runs to 14 residues. Trimming stripped 1 base from V and 4 bases from J, with 7 bases between. CDR3 DNA sequence: TGTGCCAGCAGTTTAGATGGGACCACCGGGGAGCTGTTTTTT. It yields the protein CASSLDGTTGELFF.

This clonotype is large. This chain connects TRBV4-1 to TRBJ2-7, with 7 bases that match TRBD1. The length of the CDR3 is 14 residues. The germline gives CDR1 MGHRA, CDR2 YSYEKL. With V trimmed by 5 bases and J by 2 bases, 6 bases remained unmatched. The CDR3 protein is CASSKGTATYEQYF. CDR3 nucleotides: TGCGCCAGCAGCAAAGGGACAGCTACCTACGAGCAGTACTTC.

This clonotype counts as large. The chain employs TRBV6-6 and TRBJ2-5, with D perhaps matching TRBD1 (5 bases). Germline assignment: CDR1 MNHNY and CDR2 SVGAGI (reference sequence). This CDR3 comprises 14 residues. V lost 2 bases and J 6 bases, leaving 13 bases between the germline ends. CDR3: CASSYVRVGKTQYF. The CDR3 nucleotides read TGTGCCAGCAGTTACGTCAGGGTGGGAAAGACCCAGTACTTC.

This clonotype is labeled as medium-sized. The V call is TRBV14, the J call TRBJ2-5; 8 bases align to TRBD2. The CDR3 covers 16 residues. V lost 1 base and J lost 2; bases outside the gene matches: 6. Germline V gene sequence: CDR1 SGHDN, CDR2 FVKESK. The CDR3 DNA reads as TGTGCCAGCAGCCAAGTGAGCGGGAGAGTACAAGAGACCCAGTACTTC. Amino acids: CASSQVSGRVQETQYF.

This clonotype ranks as medium-sized. The V gene is TRBV9, the J gene TRBJ2-2; 8 bases line up with TRBD2. This CDR3 comprises 17 residues. Trimming took 4 bases from V and 3 from J; bases not matched to a gene: 11. Germline values: CDR1 SGDLS, CDR2 YYNGEE. The CDR3: CASSRAQGLDYTGELFF. For the CDR3, the DNA is TGTGCCAGCAGCCGCGCTCAGGGACTAGACTACACCGGGGAGCTGTTTTTT.

The chain has TRBV9 and TRBJ2-5; perhaps D is TRBD1 or TRBD2 (5 bases each). V lost 0 bases, J lost 2 bases, and 11 bases lay in between. CDR1 SGDLS and CDR2 YYNGEE come from the germline V gene. The CDR3 consists of 15 residues. This CDR3 reads CASSVEGTYQETQYF. DNA of the CDR3: TGTGCCAGCAGCGTAGAGGGGACGTATCAAGAGACCCAGTACTTC. Looking up the rest from reference TRBV9 and TRBJ2-5 gives the full variable domain: DSGVTQTPKHLITATGQRVTLRCSPRSGDLSVYWYQQSLDQGLQFLIQYYNGEERAKGNILERFSAQQFPDLHSELNLSSLELGDSALYFCASSVEGTYQETQYFGPGTRLLVL.

This clonotype is deemed large. J is TRBJ2-3 and V is TRBV7-2; D remains unclear. Germline V lookup: CDR1 SGHTA, CDR2 FQGNSA. This CDR3 region has 15 residues. V was trimmed by 1 base and J by 0 bases, leaving 8 bases between them. CDR3 bases: TGTGCCAGCAGCTTAGTGAGCGCTAGCACAGATACGCAGTATTTT. As protein: CASSLVSASTDTQYF. Full variable domain (rest looked up from reference TRBV7-2 and TRBJ2-3): GAGVSQSPSNKVTEKGKDVELRCDPISGHTALYWYRQSLGQGLEFLIYFQGNSAPDKSGLPSDRFSAERTGGSVSTLTIQRTQQEDSAVYLCASSLVSASTDTQYFGPGTRLTVL.

The chain links TRBV20-1 to TRBJ2-5; D is ambiguous. The CDR3 has 12 residues. Germline V CDR1 and CDR2: DFQATT, SNEGSKA (reference sequence). V lost 5 bases and J 2 bases, leaving 9 bases between the germline ends. CDR3 in DNA: TGCAGTGCTTTACAGCTACAAGAGACCCAGTACTTC. Protein: CSALQLQETQYF.

Notes on this clonotype: A much larger clonotype is one base distant, so this may be a read error. J is TRBJ2-5 and V is TRBV6-5, with TRBD1 identical over 7 bases. Per the germline V gene, CDR1 is MNHEY and CDR2 is SVGAGI. The CDR3 contains 14 residues. CDR3 protein: CVSSHRGTDETQYF. The CDR3 nucleotides are TGTGTCAGCAGTCACAGGGGAACAGACGAGACCCAGTACTTC.

By frequency in the sample, this clonotype is large. This rearrangement joins TRBV5-1 to TRBJ2-4, with 9 bases matching TRBD2. Germline lookup yields CDR1 SGHRS and CDR2 YFSETQ. This CDR3 is 16 amino acids long. J lost 6 bases, V lost 3 bases, and 10 bases had no gene match. The CDR3 DNA reads as TGCGCCAGCAGCTCGGACAGCGGGAGGTTGGGAAACATTCAGTACTTC. It codes for CASSSDSGRLGNIQYF.

To note about this clonotype: Being one base from a much bigger clone, this may be a read error. A read error is likely, as this CDR3 ends without the conserved phenylalanine or tryptophan. The DNA is omitted, as the CDR3 cannot be located on it reliably, and the CDR3 follows TCRdb's listing. The chain couples TRBV2 to TRBJ2-3. The germline CDR1 and CDR2 sequences are SNHLY and FYNNEI. Inclusive of both ends, the CDR3 amounts to 12 amino acids. The CDR3 loop is CASSDSRVVHEL.

This clonotype is medium-sized (0.01 to 0.1%). This rearrangement joins TRBV7-8 to TRBJ1-5; TRBD1 aligns across 7 bases. The J segment lost 4 bases and the V segment lost 0 bases, leaving 3 bases of the junction unmatched. Germline CDR1 is SGHVS and CDR2 is FQNEAQ. The CDR3 consists of 15 residues. CDR3 bases: TGTGCCAGCAGCTTAGCAGGCAGGGGGAATCAGCCCCAGCATTTT. Its protein is CASSLAGRGNQPQHF.

This clonotype is labeled medium-sized. The chain links TRBV20-1 to TRBJ2-3; 10 positions agree with TRBD2. The CDR3 is 15 residues long. The J segment lost 1 base and the V segment lost 3 bases, leaving 4 bases of the junction unmatched. Germline CDR1 and CDR2: DFQATT and SNEGSKA (reference sequence). CDR3 nucleotide sequence: TGCAGTGCTAGGGGACTAGCGAACCGCACAGATACGCAGTATTTT. The encoded protein is CSARGLANRTDTQYF.

This clonotype is medium-sized by share. The chain uses TRBV9 and TRBJ2-1; 7 bases agree with TRBD2. V shed 0 bases and J 4 bases; nucleotides not matched to a gene: 4. CDR1 SGDLS and CDR2 YYNGEE come from the germline V gene. This CDR3 region has 15 residues. This chain's CDR3 is CASSVEGRGYNEQFF. For the CDR3, the DNA is TGTGCCAGCAGCGTAGAGGGGCGGGGGTACAATGAGCAGTTCTTC.

This clonotype is medium-sized (0.01 to 0.1%) by share. This sequence joins TRBV25-1 and TRBJ2-1, with TRBD2 matching over 10 bases. Germline CDR1 is MGHDK and CDR2 is SYGVNS. Trimming at V came to 1 base and at J to 8 bases, leaving 14 bases not matched to a gene. This CDR3 has 18 residues. DNA of the CDR3: TGTGCCAGCAGTGAATCCCTATCTAGCGGGAGAAAGTGGGATGAGCAGTTCTTC. Its translation: CASSESLSSGRKWDEQFF.

This clonotype is large within its sample. The chain is built from TRBV5-4 and TRBJ2-5; D possibly uses TRBD1 or TRBD2 (5 bases each). V was clipped by 1 base and J by 1 base, with 8 bases between them. This CDR3 spans 14 amino acids. Germline V lookup: CDR1 SGHNT, CDR2 YYREEE (reference sequence). The DNA of the CDR3 is TGTGCCAGCAGCTTGCCGGGGACCCAAGAGACCCAGTACTTC. Amino acid sequence: CASSLPGTQETQYF.

This clonotype is medium-sized within its sample. The CDR3 DNA reads as TGCGCCAGCAGCCAAGAGAACCAGCAAGAGACCCAGTACTTC. Translation: CASSQENQQETQYF. This chain uses TRBV4-1 with TRBJ2-5; no definite D call. Germline V CDR1 and CDR2: MGHRA, YSYEKL. The ends were cut back, 0 bases at V and 2 bases at J, with 7 bases in the middle. This CDR3 comprises 14 residues.

By proportion, this clonotype is medium-sized. The J gene is TRBJ2-3, the V gene TRBV20-1, with D unresolved. CDR1 is DFQATT and CDR2 is SNEGSKA in the germline V gene (reference sequence). This CDR3 comprises 10 residues. V dropped 5 bases and J dropped 4 bases, with 4 bases sitting between them. The CDR3 coding sequence is TGCAGTGCTCAGCCAGATACGCAGTATTTT. Its protein is CSAQPDTQYF.

In its sample, this clonotype is large (0.1 to 1%). The V and J genes are TRBV7-2 and TRBJ2-5; either TRBD1 or TRBD2 may supply D (6 bases each). The germline V and J ends were trimmed by 3 bases and 5 bases, with 13 bases remaining between them. This CDR3 comprises 14 residues. Germline V gene sequence: CDR1 SGHTA, CDR2 FQGNSA. The CDR3 sequence is CASSLGGVGETQYF. The CDR3, as DNA: TGTGCCAGCAGCTTGGGGGGCGTGGGGGAGACCCAGTACTTC. Together with reference TRBV7-2 and TRBJ2-5, the CDR3 gives the full variable domain: GAGVSQSPSNKVTEKGKDVELRCDPISGHTALYWYRQSLGQGLEFLIYFQGNSAPDKSGLPSDRFSAERTGGSVSTLTIQRTQQEDSAVYLCASSLGGVGETQYFGPGTRLLVL.

This clonotype rates as medium-sized. The chain recombines TRBV5-6 with TRBJ2-2; D perhaps matches TRBD1 (6 bases). The CDR3 has 16 residues. The V gene lost 4 bases and the J gene lost 3 bases, with 16 bases spanning the gap. Germline CDR1 SGHDT, CDR2 YYEEEE. The CDR3 sequence is CASSRFRDTDTGELFF. The DNA of the CDR3 is TGTGCCAGCAGCAGGTTCCGGGACACGGACACCGGGGAGCTGTTTTTT.

This clonotype is medium-sized within its sample. This chain links TRBV7-9 with TRBJ1-1, with D possibly being TRBD1 (5 bases). Per germline, CDR1 SEHNR and CDR2 FQNEAQ (reference sequence). V lost 5 bases and J 0 bases, leaving 13 bases between the germline ends. This CDR3 contains 15 residues. The CDR3 DNA sequence: TGTGCCAGCAGCCCCCCTCGGGGGATGAACACTGAAGCTTTCTTT. Translation: CASSPPRGMNTEAFF.

By sample share, this clonotype is medium-sized (0.01 to 0.1%). The chain joins TRBV28 to TRBJ1-6; 8 nucleotides agree with TRBD1. This CDR3 is built from 14 residues. Trimming cost V 5 bases and J 10 bases; bases outside gene matches: 7. The germline V gene has CDR1 MDHEN and CDR2 SYDVKM. CDR3 sequence reads: CASSPGQGSSPLHF. DNA of the CDR3: TGTGCCAGCAGTCCCGGACAGGGATCCTCACCCCTCCACTTT.

In its sample, this clonotype is large. The CDR3 DNA sequence: TGTGCCAGCAGCTTGGACAGGGGCTCGAATTCACCCCTCCACTTT. It is translated as CASSLDRGSNSPLHF. J is TRBJ1-6 and V is TRBV7-2; 9 positions match TRBD1. This CDR3 has 15 residues. The junction had 4 bases not matched to a gene; V was cut back by 3 bases and J by 7 bases. In germline, CDR1 is SGHTA, CDR2 FQGNSA.